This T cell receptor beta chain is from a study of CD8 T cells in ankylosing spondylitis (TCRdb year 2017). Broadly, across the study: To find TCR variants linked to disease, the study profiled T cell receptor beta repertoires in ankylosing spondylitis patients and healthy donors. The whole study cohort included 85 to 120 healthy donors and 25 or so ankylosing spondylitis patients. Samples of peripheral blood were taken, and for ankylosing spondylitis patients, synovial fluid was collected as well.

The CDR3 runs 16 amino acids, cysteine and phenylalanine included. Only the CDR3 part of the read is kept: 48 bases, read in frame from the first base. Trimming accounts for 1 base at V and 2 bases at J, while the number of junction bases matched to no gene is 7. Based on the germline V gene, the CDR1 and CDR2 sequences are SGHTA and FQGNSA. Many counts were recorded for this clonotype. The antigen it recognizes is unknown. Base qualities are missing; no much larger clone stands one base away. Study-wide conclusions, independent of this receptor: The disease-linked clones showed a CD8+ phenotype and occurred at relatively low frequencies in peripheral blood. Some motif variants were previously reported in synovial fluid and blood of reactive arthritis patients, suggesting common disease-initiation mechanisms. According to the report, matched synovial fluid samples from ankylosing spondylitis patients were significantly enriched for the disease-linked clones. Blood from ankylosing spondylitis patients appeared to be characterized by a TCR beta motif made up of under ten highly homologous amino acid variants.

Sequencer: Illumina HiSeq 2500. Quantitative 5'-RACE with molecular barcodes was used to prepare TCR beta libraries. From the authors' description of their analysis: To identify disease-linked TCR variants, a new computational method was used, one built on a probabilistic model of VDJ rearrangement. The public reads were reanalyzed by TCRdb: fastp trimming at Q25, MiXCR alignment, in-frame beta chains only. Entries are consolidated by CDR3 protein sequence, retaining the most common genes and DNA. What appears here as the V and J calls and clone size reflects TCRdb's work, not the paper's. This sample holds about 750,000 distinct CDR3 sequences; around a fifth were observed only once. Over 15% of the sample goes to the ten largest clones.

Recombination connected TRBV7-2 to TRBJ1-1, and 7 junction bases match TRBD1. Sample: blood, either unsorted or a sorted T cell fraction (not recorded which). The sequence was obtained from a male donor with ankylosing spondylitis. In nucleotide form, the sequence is TGTGCCAGCAGCTTAGTAGGGGGCAGTAGCAACACTGAAGCTTTCTTT. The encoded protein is CASSLVGGSSNTEAFF.